The rows below give T cell receptor beta chains drawn from one sample of a study of shared T cell receptors in the human thymus. TCRdb keeps only in-frame clones here, not all; method: immunoSEQ multiplex PCR. The profile covers hundreds of thousands of clones, with approximately 87% appearing a single time and around 0.0099% taken by the ten largest. These records were also assigned to another study, of human thymus T cells.

The sequencing input was thymocytes. Receptors were obtained from a boy under two years old with a congenital heart defect. Both conserved end residues are part of each CDR3. The D gene is left open where the match is weak. Not every row has a clone size; where given, it reads once, few, many or a size class.

V	size	D	J	CDR3	DNA
TRBV10-2	-	TRBD2	TRBJ2-7	CASSRLAAYEQYF	TGCGCCAGCAGTCGACTAGCGGCCTACGAGCAGTACTTC
TRBV4-1	-	-	TRBJ2-3	CASSQDTGGATDTQYF	TGCGCCAGCAGCCAAGACACGGGGGGCGCGACAGATACGCAGTATTTT
TRBV4-3	-	-	TRBJ1-2	CASSPSRGSYGYTF	TGCGCCAGCAGCCCTTCGAGAGGGTCCTATGGCTACACCTTC
TRBV9	-	TRBD2	TRBJ2-1	CASGRGDFREPEGNEQFF	TGTGCCAGCGGGAGGGGAGACTTCCGGGAGCCGGAGGGGAATGAGCAGTTCTTC
TRBV11-2	-	TRBD2	TRBJ2-1	CASSLGTSGNEQFF	TGTGCCAGCAGCCTTGGGACTAGTGGGAATGAGCAGTTCTTC
TRBV5-1	-	-	TRBJ2-2	CASSLVRRGEWDTGELFF	TGCGCCAGCAGCTTGGTGCGCAGAGGTGAATGGGACACCGGGGAGCTGTTTTTT
TRBV19	-	TRBD1	TRBJ2-5	CASSILAGGRETQYF	TGTGCCAGTAGTATCCTTGCAGGGGGCAGGGAGACCCAGTACTTC
TRBV27	few	-	TRBJ2-3	CASSPRADTQYF	TGTGCCAGCAGTCCCAGGGCAGATACGCAGTATTTT
TRBV30	-	-	TRBJ2-1	CAWSGRDFYYNEQFF	TGTGCCTGGAGTGGCCGGGACTTCTACTACAATGAGCAGTTCTTC
TRBV9	-	-	TRBJ1-5	CASSVGDYQPQHF	TGTGCCAGCAGCGTAGGGGACTATCAGCCCCAGCATTTT
TRBV11-2	-	TRBD2	TRBJ2-1	CASSPAGGRSRDYNEQFF	TGTGCCAGCAGCCCTGCGGGGGGGCGGAGCAGGGATTACAATGAGCAGTTCTTC
TRBV4-3	once	TRBD2	TRBJ2-4	CASSQVSTAGGRLAKNIQYF	TGCGCCAGCAGCCAAGTAAGCACAGCGGGCGGGAGATTAGCCAAAAACATTCAGTACTTC
TRBV19	-	-	TRBJ2-1	CASSTSIRFLYNEQFF	TGTGCCAGTAGTACGTCGATTAGATTCCTCTACAATGAGCAGTTCTTC
TRBV28	-	TRBD1	TRBJ2-1	CASSPLPRTGPFF	TGTGCCAGCAGTCCCCTTCCGCGGACAGGACCCTTCTTC
TRBV6-5	-	-	TRBJ1-5	CASSHSSGDLQPQHF	TGTGCCAGCAGCCACAGTTCAGGGGATCTTCAGCCCCAGCATTTT
TRBV2	-	-	TRBJ1-5	CASSEARGWGGQPQHF	TGTGCCAGCAGTGAAGCGAGGGGTTGGGGAGGGCAGCCCCAGCATTTT
TRBV6-5	-	-	TRBJ1-5	CASRAGSNQPQHF	TGTGCCAGCAGGGCGGGTAGCAATCAGCCCCAGCATTTT
TRBV2	-	TRBD2	TRBJ2-2	CASSEMGLAANTGELFF	TGTGCCAGCAGTGAAATGGGACTAGCGGCGAACACCGGGGAGCTGTTTTTT
TRBV5-4	-	TRBD2	TRBJ2-1	CASSLAWTSGRARRYNEQFF	TGTGCCAGCAGCTTGGCCTGGACTAGCGGGAGGGCCCGGCGGTACAATGAGCAGTTCTTC
TRBV6-5	-	-	TRBJ2-1	CASSPRQFSYNEQFF	TGTGCCAGCAGTCCCCGACAGTTCTCCTACAATGAGCAGTTCTTC
TRBV10-3	once	TRBD2	TRBJ2-1	CAISGREGLSYNEQFF	TGTGCCATCAGTGGGCGGGAGGGCCTCTCCTACAATGAGCAGTTCTTC
TRBV11-2	-	TRBD2	TRBJ2-3	CASSPLRGSTDTQYF	TGTGCCAGCAGCCCCTTGCGGGGGTCCACAGATACGCAGTATTTT
TRBV13	-	TRBD1	TRBJ2-7	CASSLWTGGYYEQYF	TGTGCCAGCAGCTTATGGACAGGGGGCTACTACGAGCAGTACTTC
TRBV12-5	-	-	TRBJ2-5	CASGLQTTQETQYF	TGTGCTAGTGGTCTCCAAACAACCCAAGAGACCCAGTACTTC
TRBV30	-	TRBD2	TRBJ2-3	CAWSIAGSTDTQYF	TGTGCCTGGAGTATAGCGGGAAGCACAGATACGCAGTATTTT
TRBV5-1	-	-	TRBJ2-1	CASSYSAESSYNEQFF	TGCGCCAGCAGCTACTCAGCGGAAAGCTCCTACAATGAGCAGTTCTTC
TRBV4-3	-	-	TRBJ1-1	CASSQDLRGRTEAFF	TGCGCCAGCAGCCAAGATCTTCGCGGGCGCACTGAAGCTTTCTTT
TRBV19	-	TRBD1	TRBJ1-5	CASIGQGHSNQPQHF	TGTGCCAGTATAGGACAGGGACACAGCAATCAGCCCCAGCATTTT
TRBV5-6	once	TRBD2	TRBJ2-1	CASSLEASGYNEQFF	TGTGCCAGCAGCCTCGAAGCTAGCGGTTACAATGAGCAGTTCTTC
TRBV2	-	TRBD2	TRBJ2-1	CATRSGRETGEQFF	TGTGCCACCCGTAGCGGGAGGGAGACGGGTGAGCAGTTCTTC
TRBV18	-	TRBD1	TRBJ2-7	CASSPGQGAWGLPYEQYF	TGTGCCAGCTCACCAGGACAGGGGGCGTGGGGACTACCCTACGAGCAGTACTTC
TRBV20-1	-	-	TRBJ1-1	CSAKQVEAFF	TGCAGTGCTAAACAGGTTGAAGCTTTCTTT
TRBV7-2	once	-	TRBJ2-7	CASSPTGLSSYEQYF	TGTGCCAGCAGCCCCACGGGACTTAGCTCCTACGAGCAGTACTTC